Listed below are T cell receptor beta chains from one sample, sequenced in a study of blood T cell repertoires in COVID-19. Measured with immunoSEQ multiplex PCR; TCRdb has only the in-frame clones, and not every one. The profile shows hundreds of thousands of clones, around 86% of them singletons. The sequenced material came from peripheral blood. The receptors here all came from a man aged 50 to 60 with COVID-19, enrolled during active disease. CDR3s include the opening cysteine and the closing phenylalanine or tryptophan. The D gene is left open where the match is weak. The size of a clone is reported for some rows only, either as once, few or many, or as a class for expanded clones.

cdr3_aa: CAISGWTSGIRDEQFF
cdr3_nt: TGTGCCATCAGTGGATGGACTAGCGGGATTAGGGATGAGCAGTTCTTC
j_call: TRBJ2-1
v_call: TRBV10-3
d_call: TRBD2
clone_size: .

cdr3_aa: CASSLSLAATEQYF
cdr3_nt: TGTGCCAGCAGTTTATCCCTAGCGGCCACGGAGCAGTACTTC
j_call: TRBJ2-7
v_call: TRBV27
d_call: TRBD2
clone_size: once

cdr3_aa: CASSSRSWYNEQFF
cdr3_nt: TGTGCCAGCAGCAGTCGGTCCTGGTACAATGAGCAGTTCTTC
j_call: TRBJ2-1
v_call: TRBV21-1
d_call: .
clone_size: once

cdr3_aa: CASRLRTEVEAFF
cdr3_nt: TGTGCCAGCAGACTTCGGACAGAGGTTGAAGCTTTCTTT
j_call: TRBJ1-1
v_call: TRBV2
d_call: .
clone_size: .

cdr3_aa: CASSTTGTSGLQETQYF
cdr3_nt: TGTGCCAGCAGTACTACCGGGACTAGCGGACTCCAAGAGACCCAGTACTTC
j_call: TRBJ2-5
v_call: TRBV2
d_call: TRBD2
clone_size: .

cdr3_aa: CASRSGSSYNEQFF
cdr3_nt: TGTGCCAGCCGAAGTGGGAGCTCCTACAATGAGCAGTTCTTC
j_call: TRBJ2-1
v_call: TRBV6-6
d_call: .
clone_size: .

cdr3_aa: CASSRLLQGIGVDEQFF
cdr3_nt: TGTGCCAGCAGTCGATTGTTACAGGGTATTGGGGTTGATGAGCAGTTCTTC
j_call: TRBJ2-1
v_call: TRBV6-6
d_call: .
clone_size: .

cdr3_aa: CASSSRRGEVSGQPQHF
cdr3_nt: TGTGCCAGCAGCTCCCGCCGGGGGGAGGTTTCAGGACAGCCCCAGCATTTT
j_call: TRBJ1-5
v_call: TRBV7-8
d_call: .
clone_size: .

cdr3_aa: CATSRVRTGDEAFF
cdr3_nt: TGTGCCACCAGCAGAGTAAGGACAGGGGATGAAGCTTTCTTT
j_call: TRBJ1-1
v_call: TRBV15
d_call: TRBD1
clone_size: .

cdr3_aa: CASSLFGRGNQETQYF
cdr3_nt: TGTGCCAGCAGCTTATTTGGCAGGGGAAACCAAGAGACCCAGTACTTC
j_call: TRBJ2-5
v_call: TRBV7-3
d_call: .
clone_size: few

cdr3_aa: CASSPTHNEQFF
cdr3_nt: TGCGCCAGCAGCCCTACTCACAATGAGCAGTTCTTC
j_call: TRBJ2-1
v_call: TRBV5-1
d_call: .
clone_size: .

cdr3_aa: CASSTRLGDRGRETQYF
cdr3_nt: TGTGCCAGCAGCACCCGCCTGGGGGACAGGGGGCGAGAGACCCAGTACTTC
j_call: TRBJ2-5
v_call: TRBV7-7
d_call: TRBD1
clone_size: few

cdr3_aa: CASSRKGISGILSYNEQFF
cdr3_nt: TGTGCCAGCAGCCGGAAAGGGATTAGCGGGATTCTCTCCTACAATGAGCAGTTCTTC
j_call: TRBJ2-1
v_call: TRBV3-1/TRBV3-2
d_call: TRBD2
clone_size: .

cdr3_aa: CASEIDRVGNSPLHF
cdr3_nt: TGTGCCAGCGAGATAGACAGGGTCGGGAATTCACCCCTCCACTTT
j_call: TRBJ1-6
v_call: TRBV6-5
d_call: TRBD1
clone_size: .

cdr3_aa: CASLRGAYEQYF
cdr3_nt: TGTGCCAGCCTAAGAGGCGCCTACGAGCAGTACTTC
j_call: TRBJ2-7
v_call: TRBV6-5
d_call: .
clone_size: .

cdr3_aa: CASSLGAPSGYEQYF
cdr3_nt: TGTGCCAGCAGCTTGGGAGCACCTAGCGGCTACGAGCAGTACTTC
j_call: TRBJ2-7
v_call: TRBV5-4
d_call: TRBD2
clone_size: .

cdr3_aa: CASRGQTTGELFF
cdr3_nt: TGTGCCAGCAGAGGACAGACGACCGGGGAGCTGTTTTTT
j_call: TRBJ2-2
v_call: TRBV6-4
d_call: .
clone_size: once

cdr3_aa: CASSQPQGGNTEAFF
cdr3_nt: TGCGCCAGCAGCCAACCTCAGGGAGGTAACACTGAAGCTTTCTTT
j_call: TRBJ1-1
v_call: TRBV4-1
d_call: .
clone_size: once

cdr3_aa: CATSRDFVGHGEGYTF
cdr3_nt: TGTGCCACCAGCAGAGATTTTGTAGGACATGGAGAAGGCTACACCTTC
j_call: TRBJ1-2
v_call: TRBV15
d_call: .
clone_size: .

cdr3_aa: CATSSYGGAEYTDTQYF
cdr3_nt: TGTGCCACCAGCTCCTACGGGGGAGCAGAATACACAGATACGCAGTATTTT
j_call: TRBJ2-3
v_call: TRBV15
d_call: .
clone_size: .

cdr3_aa: CASSQSLAAANTQYF
cdr3_nt: TGTGCCAGCAGCCAATCGTTGGCCGCCGCAAATACGCAGTATTTT
j_call: TRBJ2-3
v_call: TRBV16
d_call: .
clone_size: .

cdr3_aa: CASSVGPNTGELFF
cdr3_nt: TGTGCCAGCAGCGTAGGGCCGAACACCGGGGAGCTGTTTTTT
j_call: TRBJ2-2
v_call: TRBV9
d_call: .
clone_size: .

cdr3_aa: CASSLIGYGYTF
cdr3_nt: TGTGCCAGCAGCTTGATCGGCTATGGCTACACCTTC
j_call: TRBJ1-2
v_call: TRBV5-4
d_call: .
clone_size: .

cdr3_aa: CASSFASGGPSYEQYF
cdr3_nt: TGTGCCAGCAGTTTCGCAAGCGGGGGACCCTCCTACGAGCAGTACTTC
j_call: TRBJ2-7
v_call: TRBV11-1
d_call: TRBD2
clone_size: .

cdr3_aa: CASRGATGPSYEQYF
cdr3_nt: TGTGCCAGTAGGGGGGCGACAGGGCCAAGCTACGAGCAGTACTTC
j_call: TRBJ2-7
v_call: TRBV19
d_call: TRBD1
clone_size: .

cdr3_aa: CASSLTPTSGGFDNEQFF
cdr3_nt: TGTGCCAGCAGCTTAACGCCGACTAGCGGGGGGTTTGATAATGAGCAGTTCTTC
j_call: TRBJ2-1
v_call: TRBV7-3
d_call: TRBD2
clone_size: .

cdr3_aa: CASSKTGNTEAFF
cdr3_nt: TGTGCCAGTAGTAAGACAGGGAACACTGAAGCTTTCTTT
j_call: TRBJ1-1
v_call: TRBV19
d_call: .
clone_size: .

cdr3_aa: CASSRLAGEQETQYF
cdr3_nt: TGTGCCAGCAGTCGACTAGCGGGGGAGCAAGAGACCCAGTACTTC
j_call: TRBJ2-5
v_call: TRBV6-2/TRBV6-3
d_call: TRBD2
clone_size: .

cdr3_aa: CASSLNLEQYF
cdr3_nt: TGTGCCAGCAGTTTGAACTTGGAGCAGTACTTC
j_call: TRBJ2-7
v_call: TRBV28
d_call: .
clone_size: .

cdr3_aa: CASSRRGRAFF
cdr3_nt: TGTGCCAGCAGCAGGAGGGGGCGGGCTTTCTTT
j_call: TRBJ1-1
v_call: TRBV21-1
d_call: .
clone_size: .

cdr3_aa: CASSLSWEREDLNNEQFF
cdr3_nt: TGTGCCAGCAGTTTATCCTGGGAGCGGGAGGACCTAAACAATGAGCAGTTCTTC
j_call: TRBJ2-1
v_call: TRBV27
d_call: TRBD2
clone_size: few